This is a list of T cell receptor beta chains from one sample in a study of T cell responses to AZD1222 COVID-19 vaccine. The method was immunoSEQ multiplex PCR; TCRdb's version includes in-frame clones alone and lacks a portion of them. Among over 50,000 clones listed, 89% were seen once. Sample: peripheral blood, taken 28 days after the second AZD1222 dose. These receptors were obtained from an adult who received the AZD1222 COVID-19 vaccine. CDR3s include the opening cysteine and the closing phenylalanine or tryptophan. The order of the fields is CDR3 DNA, CDR3 protein, D gene, J gene, V gene, clone size. A D gene is named only where the DNA matches it firmly. Clone size is not always given. Where it is, it says once, few, many or a class for expanded clones.

TGTGCCAGCAGCCCCAGTATTTGGGGCGCCCGAGTCAAAAACATTCAGTACTTC CASSPSIWGARVKNIQYF . TRBJ2-4 TRBV11-2 few
TGTGCCAGCAGCTCGGGAGGGGGCCCAGATACGCAGTATTTT CASSSGGGPDTQYF . TRBJ2-3 TRBV9 .
TGTGCCAGCTCACCTATGGGACATACCTACAATGAGCAGTTCTTC CASSPMGHTYNEQFF . TRBJ2-1 TRBV18 .
TGTGCCAGCAGCTTGGGGCCGGCTGGGAACACTGAAGCTTTCTTT CASSLGPAGNTEAFF . TRBJ1-1 TRBV5-4 .
TGTGCCAGCAGCCGCCCCAGCGGGAGACCCCACGAGCAGTACTTC CASSRPSGRPHEQYF TRBD2 TRBJ2-7 TRBV6-5 .
TGTGCCAGCAGCTTAGGGAGAGGTCGAAGGATAGACACAGATACGCAGTATTTT CASSLGRGRRIDTDTQYF . TRBJ2-3 TRBV7-9 .
TGTGCCAGCTCACCACCGGCGGGGGGCTACGAGCAGTACTTC CASSPPAGGYEQYF TRBD2 TRBJ2-7 TRBV18 .
TGTGCCAGCAGTTTCCGACTAGCGGGAATCTATGAGCAGTTCTTC CASSFRLAGIYEQFF TRBD2 TRBJ2-1 TRBV27 .
TGTGCCAGCAGCTTAGATTCGGGTGGGGAGCTGTTTTTT CASSLDSGGELFF . TRBJ2-2 TRBV28 .
TGTGCCTGGACGGGAGGGACAGGGGTAGGACAGCCCCAGCATTTT CAWTGGTGVGQPQHF TRBD1 TRBJ1-5 TRBV30 .
TGTGCCATCAGTGAGTCACAGGGCCGGGAGACCCAGTACTTC CAISESQGRETQYF . TRBJ2-5 TRBV10-3 .
TGTGCCAGCTCACCACCATCTAGGGCCGAGGATGAGCAGTTCTTC CASSPPSRAEDEQFF . TRBJ2-1 TRBV18 once
TGTGCCAGCAGCACACACCGGGACAGGGATAATGAAAAACTGTTTTTT CASSTHRDRDNEKLFF . TRBJ1-4 TRBV21-1 .
TGTGCCAGCAGCCACCAGCGGCTTTCCTACGAGCAGTACTTC CASSHQRLSYEQYF . TRBJ2-7 TRBV11-3 .
TGTGCCAGCAGCGGGGGAACTGGCTATGGCTACACCTTC CASSGGTGYGYTF . TRBJ1-2 TRBV11-3 .
TGTGCCAGCAGGCCAGGGGGGGCTGGCTACACCTTC CASRPGGAGYTF TRBD1 TRBJ1-2 TRBV28 .
TGTGCCAGCAGCTATAGCCCCAACAATGAGCAGTTCTTC CASSYSPNNEQFF . TRBJ2-1 TRBV7-2 .
TGTGCCAGTAGTACTTCAGGGGACTCTGGAAACACCATATATTTT CASSTSGDSGNTIYF . TRBJ1-3 TRBV19 .
TGCGCCAGCAGCTTGTCGAGTTTGGGCAGCAAACAAGAGACCCAGTACTTC CASSLSSLGSKQETQYF . TRBJ2-5 TRBV5-1 .
TGCGCCAGCAGCCAAGAAGGGCGGGGAAGCACAGATACGCAGTATTTT CASSQEGRGSTDTQYF . TRBJ2-3 TRBV4-3 .
TGTGCCTGGAGTGTACTAGGACTAGCGGGCGAGCAGTACTTC CAWSVLGLAGEQYF TRBD2 TRBJ2-7 TRBV30 .
TGTGCCAGCAGCTTAGGGGACCTCCGAGGGCAAGAAAAACTGTTTTTT CASSLGDLRGQEKLFF . TRBJ1-4 TRBV7-2 .
TGTGCCAGCAGCATAAGGTTTAGCGGGAGGAACACCGGGGAGCTGTTTTTT CASSIRFSGRNTGELFF TRBD2 TRBJ2-2 TRBV5-4 few
TGTGCCAGCAGTTACGGGACTCAAGGAGGCTACACCTTC CASSYGTQGGYTF . TRBJ1-2 TRBV6-5 .
TGCGCCAGCAGCCAAGGGAGGACAGGGCGGCCCTATGGCTACACCTTC CASSQGRTGRPYGYTF TRBD1 TRBJ1-2 TRBV4-3 once
TGTGCCAGCAGCCTCGGACAGGGTGGAAGCAATCAGCCCCAGCATTTT CASSLGQGGSNQPQHF TRBD1 TRBJ1-5 TRBV7-6 .
TGTGCCAGCAGTGAAGGACTAGCGGGAGAGACCCAGTACTTC CASSEGLAGETQYF TRBD2 TRBJ2-5 TRBV2 .
TGTGCCAGCAGCATTGGACTAGCGCCGGCAGATACGCAGTATTTT CASSIGLAPADTQYF TRBD2 TRBJ2-3 TRBV13 .
TGTGCCAGCTCACCACGTGAGAACTACGAGCAGTACTTC CASSPRENYEQYF . TRBJ2-7 TRBV18 .
TGTGCAAGTCGTCTTGACAGCTCCTACGAGCAGTACTTC CASRLDSSYEQYF . TRBJ2-7 TRBV12-2 .
TGTGCCAGCAGCTTAGGCAGATCCTCTGGGGCCAACGTCCTGACTTTC CASSLGRSSGANVLTF . TRBJ2-6 TRBV13 .
TGTGCCTGGACAGGGGGCGGGCACGAGCAGTACTTC CAWTGGGHEQYF TRBD1 TRBJ2-7 TRBV30 .